This TCR beta chain is drawn from a study of blood T cell repertoires in COVID-19. Study context: Sites in the United States, Italy and Spain provided acute and convalescent COVID-19 samples. T cells, B-cell-depleted T cells, or PBMCs supplied cDNA or gDNA.

The germline V gene has CDR1 MRHNA and CDR2 SNTAGT. V dropped 4 bases and J dropped 7; count of bases not matched to a gene: 11. This CDR3 has 16 amino acids. How the authors handled the data: Amplifying reference gene primers gave estimates of nucleated cell counts. The method was immunoSEQ multiplex PCR; TCRdb's version includes in-frame clones alone and lacks a portion of them. Clone size and the V and J calls come from that table; the DNA yielded D and trimming. The sample shows 70,000 or so clones, approximately 90% of them seen only once. This chain connects TRBV6-4 to TRBJ2-1; 9 positions agree with TRBD1. Sequenced material: peripheral blood. This clonotype originated in a woman over 75 with active COVID-19. The CDR3 loop reads CASSALPGQGTNEQFF. CDR3 bases: TGTGCCAGCAGTGCCCTCCCGGGACAGGGTACAAATGAGCAGTTCTTC.